Below, 23 T cell receptor beta chains from the same sample are listed, as sequenced in a study of tumour-infiltrating T cells in Burkitt lymphoma. Data came from immunoSEQ multiplex PCR; TCRdb stores just in-frame clones and leaves some out. The table lists about 430 clones, roughly nine tenths of them singletons. The sequenced sample consisted of tumor tissue. The origin of the receptors is a human donor with Burkitt lymphoma.

The CDR3 here is CASGYIYNEQFF. CDR3 nucleotide sequence: TGTGCTAGTGGGTACATCTACAATGAGCAGTTCTTC. The rearrangement links TRBV12-5 to TRBJ2-1; D not certain. Germline CDR1 LGHNT, CDR2 FRNRAP. Trimming stripped 6 bases from V and 3 bases from J, with 6 bases between. The CDR3 sequence is 12 residues long. The full variable domain, completed using reference TRBV12-5 and TRBJ2-1, is DARVTQTPRHKVTEMGQEVTMRCQPILGHNTVFWYRQTMMQGLELLAYFRNRAPLDDSGMPKDRFSAEMPDATLATLKIQPSEPRDSAVYFCASGYIYNEQFFGPGTRLTVL.

The V and J genes are TRBV5-4 and TRBJ2-3; TRBD2 agrees at 9 bases. Germline V CDR1 and CDR2: SGHNT, YYREEE (reference sequence). Germline trimming cut 6 bases from V and 4 bases from J; bases unmatched to any gene: 9. This CDR3 comprises 15 residues. In nucleotides, the CDR3 is TGTGCCAGCACCAGAGTTAGCGGGGGTCCAGATACGCAGTATTTT. It encodes CASTRVSGGPDTQYF.

The V and J genes are TRBV18 and TRBJ2-5, with D possibly matching TRBD1 (6 bases). The V end was cut by 3 bases, the J end by 5 bases, with 10 bases between. The CDR3 has 13 amino acids. The germline CDR1 and CDR2 sequences are KGHSH and LQKENI. This CDR3 is CASSPIQGETQYF. The CDR3 DNA reads TGTGCCAGCTCACCTATCCAGGGGGAGACCCAGTACTTC. The whole variable domain, remainder taken from reference TRBV18 and TRBJ2-5, is NAGVMQNPRHLVRRRGQEARLRCSPMKGHSHVYWYRQLPEEGLKFMVYLQKENIIDESGMPKERFSAEFPKEGPSILRIQQVVRGDSAAYFCASSPIQGETQYFGPGTRLLVL.

V usage is TRBV9 and J usage is TRBJ2-7, with 8 bases matching TRBD1. This CDR3 spans 15 amino acids. J lost 0 bases, V lost 4 bases, and 6 bases had no gene match. From germline, CDR1 is SGDLS and CDR2 YYNGEE. The CDR3 loop is CASSRGDRGSYEQYF. CDR3 DNA: TGTGCCAGCAGCCGGGGAGACAGGGGCTCCTACGAGCAGTACTTC.

The rearrangement uses TRBV5-1 and TRBJ2-7; 9 nucleotides match TRBD1. Per the germline V gene, CDR1 is SGHRS and CDR2 is YFSETQ. The CDR3 loop spans 16 amino acids. The V segment lost 0 bases and the J segment 5 bases; nucleotides outside the gene matches: 9. CDR3 sequence: CASSLVLNRGLNEQYF. The CDR3 coding sequence is TGCGCCAGCAGCTTGGTTTTGAACAGGGGGCTTAACGAGCAGTACTTC.

The chain couples TRBV19 to TRBJ2-3; no definite D call. The CDR3 extends over 15 amino acids. V was shortened by 4 bases and J by 1 base, with 12 bases between the two germline ends. In germline, CDR1 is LNHDA, CDR2 SQIVND (reference sequence). CDR3 DNA sequence: TGTGCCAGTAGTACCAACCGGTGGCGCACAGATACGCAGTATTTT. Translated, it gives CASSTNRWRTDTQYF. The full variable domain, with the rest looked up from reference TRBV19 and TRBJ2-3, is DGGITQSPKYLFRKEGQNVTLSCEQNLNHDAMYWYRQDPGQGLRLIYYSQIVNDFQKGDIAEGYSVSREKKESFPLTVTSAQKNPTAFYLCASSTNRWRTDTQYFGPGTRLTVL.

V gene TRBV7-2 combines with J gene TRBJ2-5, with D perhaps TRBD2 (6 bases). The J call could be wrong; TRBJ2-7 is a better fit for the DNA end. This CDR3 is built from 15 residues. Germline CDR1 SGHTA, CDR2 FQGNSA. CDR3 amino acids: CASSLVGGASYEQYF. The CDR3 DNA follows: TGTGCCAGCAGCTTAGTGGGGGGAGCCTCCTACGAGCAGTACTTC.

The chain employs TRBV4-2 and TRBJ1-6; the match to TRBD1 covers 7 bases. The CDR3 covers 14 residues. Looked up from germline, CDR1 is LGHNA and CDR2 is YNFKEQ. With 4 bases clipped from V and 6 bases from J, the junction kept 3 bases outside the gene matches. CDR3 coding DNA: TGTGCCAGCAGCCTGGGACAGCCTAATTCACCCCTCCACTTT. It specifies CASSLGQPNSPLHF.

This clone was picked up one time. V and J are TRBV29-1 and TRBJ2-3; unclear D gene. The CDR3 loop spans 13 amino acids. V was shortened by 5 bases and J by 2 bases, with 11 bases between the two germline ends. Germline V lookup: CDR1 SQVTM, CDR2 ANQGSEA. Here the CDR3 reads CSVRDKSTDTQYF. Written as DNA, the CDR3 is TGCAGCGTTCGTGACAAGTCCACAGATACGCAGTATTTT.

The gene calls are TRBV15 and TRBJ2-7, with TRBD1 matching 7 bases. This CDR3 is 12 amino acids long. CDR1 is LNHNV, CDR2 YYDKDF, per germline (reference sequence). J was trimmed by 3 bases and V by 9 bases; bases with no gene match: 5. CDR3 coding DNA: TGTGCCACGGGACAGAGATACTACGAGCAGTACTTC. Translated: CATGQRYYEQYF.

As concerns this clone: Sequence at one end of the junction differs from germline and may be a read error. For the CDR3, the DNA is TGCGCTAGCAGCTTGCGGACAGACCATAATGAAAAACTGTTTTTT. Translated, it gives CASSLRTDHNEKLFF. This chain connects TRBV5-1 to TRBJ1-4; maybe TRBD1 (6 bases). Germline values: CDR1 SGHRS, CDR2 YFSETQ. This CDR3 comprises 15 residues.

The CDR3 DNA is TGTGCCAGCAGCCCCGCCGAACAGAGGTGGGGAGCTTTCTTT. This codes for CASSPAEQRWGAFF. This chain joins TRBV14 and TRBJ1-1; D is ambiguous. Germline V lookup: CDR1 SGHDN, CDR2 FVKESK. Trimming shortened V by 4 bases and J by 10 bases, and 19 bases separated the two germline ends. The CDR3 sequence is 14 residues long.

The chain links TRBV7-3 to TRBJ2-1; possibly TRBD1 for D (6 bases). Between the trimmed V and J ends, which lost 4 bases and 7 bases, there was a span of 8 bases. Germline V lookup: CDR1 SGHTA, CDR2 FQGTGA. The CDR3 consists of 12 residues. Here the CDR3 DNA reads TGTGCCAGCAGCTCTCAGGGGAATGAGCAGTTCTTC. Residues: CASSSQGNEQFF.

Comments on this clone: At the DNA level, this CDR3 is encoded by other sequences in the same sample as well. The V gene is TRBV5-1, the J gene TRBJ2-3; 10 nucleotides match TRBD2. Germline V gives CDR1 SGHRS, CDR2 YFSETQ. This CDR3 contains 16 residues. The trim removed 2 bases at V and 5 bases at J, leaving 8 bases unmatched. CDR3 DNA sequence: TGCGCCAGCAGCTTAAGGACTAGCGGTAGTCAAGATACGCAGTATTTT. This encodes CASSLRTSGSQDTQYF.

This clone has more than one count but fewer than ten. The rearrangement joins TRBV4-1 to TRBJ1-1; no firm D call. CDR1 is MGHRA, CDR2 YSYEKL, per germline. V was trimmed by 0 bases and J by 5 bases, leaving 13 bases between them. The CDR3 is made up of 15 amino acids. CDR3 sequence reads: CASSQDPARWTEAFF. The CDR3 bases are TGCGCCAGCAGCCAAGACCCTGCGAGATGGACTGAAGCTTTCTTT.

This clone was seen once. Other nucleotide sequences in the sample specify the same CDR3. This sequence joins TRBV27 and TRBJ2-1; D is unclear. CDR1 MNHEY and CDR2 SMNVEV come from the germline V gene (reference sequence). V lost 3 bases, J lost 0 bases, and 6 bases lay in between. The CDR3 contains 14 residues. CDR3 nucleotides: TGTGCCAGCAGTTTCGGCTTCTCCTACAATGAGCAGTTCTTC. It translates to CASSFGFSYNEQFF.

The rearrangement links TRBV19 to TRBJ2-3; 14 nucleotides line up with TRBD2. The V gene end was trimmed by 4 bases and the J gene end by 4 bases; junction bases not matched to a gene: 13. The CDR3 runs to 19 residues. CDR1 is LNHDA and CDR2 is SQIVND in the germline V gene (reference sequence). The DNA for the CDR3 is TGTGCCAGTAGTAGGAAATGGGGACTAGCGGGAGATGTCGCAGATACGCAGTATTTT. Protein: CASSRKWGLAGDVADTQYF.

This rearrangement joins TRBV7-2 to TRBJ2-7; 10 bases are shared with TRBD2. J lost 0 bases, V lost 1 base, and 9 bases had no gene match. CDR1 is SGHTA, CDR2 FQGNSA, per germline. This CDR3 contains 18 residues. The chain's CDR3 is CASSLGTSGERHSYEQYF. DNA for the CDR3: TGTGCCAGCAGCTTAGGTACTAGCGGGGAAAGGCACTCCTACGAGCAGTACTTC.

This chain joins TRBV5-1 and TRBJ2-7, with TRBD1 matching 7 bases. The V and J ends lost 2 bases and 6 bases, in that order; junction bases with no gene match: 11. CDR3 length equals 15 residues. Germline assignment: CDR1 SGHRS and CDR2 YFSETQ. The CDR3 sequence: CASSFSPGQFSEQYF. The CDR3 bases are TGCGCCAGCAGCTTTTCCCCGGGACAGTTTTCCGAGCAGTACTTC.

The genes are TRBV5-1 and TRBJ1-5, with TRBD1 matching 7 bases. V shed 4 bases and J 5 bases; nucleotides not matched to a gene: 9. This CDR3 has 15 amino acids. Germline loops: CDR1 SGHRS, CDR2 YFSETQ. The CDR3 here is CASSTGQVKDQPQHF. CDR3 nucleotide sequence: TGCGCCAGCAGCACAGGACAGGTTAAGGATCAGCCCCAGCATTTT.

This clone appeared a single time. V and J are TRBV6-1 and TRBJ1-5; 7 bases are a match to TRBD1. Germline V CDR1 and CDR2: MNHNS, SASEGT. The CDR3 is 14 residues long. V trimming: 6 bases; J trimming: 7 bases; junction bases outside the gene matches: 9. DNA of the CDR3: TGTGCCAGCAGGATTACAGGGGTGAACCAGCCCCAGCATTTT. Its translation: CASRITGVNQPQHF.

V is TRBV30 and J is TRBJ1-4; 7 bases agree with TRBD1. Germline CDR1 GTSNPN, CDR2 SVGIG (reference sequence). Trimming cost V 0 bases and J 7 bases; bases outside gene matches: 17. This CDR3 has 18 residues. The CDR3 DNA follows: TGTGCCTGGAGTGTAGGTCCTCGGGTGAACAGGGGTGGTGAAAAACTGTTTTTT. Encoded protein: CAWSVGPRVNRGGEKLFF.

Note on this clone: Other DNA variants within this sample encode the same CDR3. V and J are TRBV5-1 and TRBJ2-3; 8 nucleotides line up with TRBD2. V was clipped by 2 bases and J by 5 bases; unmatched bases: 10. CDR1 SGHRS and CDR2 YFSETQ come from the germline V gene. This CDR3 region has 16 residues. The CDR3 DNA reads as TGCGCCAGCAGCTTAAGAACTAGCGGTAGTCAAGATACGCAGTATTTT. It encodes CASSLRTSGSQDTQYF.